A selection of T cell receptor beta chains follows, all from one sample in a study of patients and donors after allogeneic stem cell transplantation. Using its own MiXCR run on the RT-PCR reads, TCRdb lists one record per CDR3 protein. The table lists approximately 200,000 distinct CDR3 sequences, 38% of them singletons. What was sequenced was blood, either unsorted or a sorted T cell fraction (not recorded which). The receptors originated from a human donor who was either an allogeneic HSCT recipient or a stem cell or donor lymphocyte infusion donor (not recorded which). It is not recorded whose cells these are; they may come from a transplant donor. Each CDR3 is given with its conserved first and last residue. A D gene is named only where the DNA matches it firmly. The size of a clone is reported for some rows only, either as once, few or many, or as a class for expanded clones.

CDR3	DNA	size	D	length	V	J
CATSDPRAGYTF	TGTGCCACCAGTGATCCCCGGGCTGGCTACACCTTC	NA	NA	12	TRBV24-1	TRBJ1-2
CASSRTSGAGFHTQYF	TGTGCCAGCAGTCGGACTAGCGGGGCCGGATTTCATACGCAGTATTTT	NA	TRBD2	16	TRBV28	TRBJ2-3
CASSIRDGTMNTEAFF	TGTGCCAGCAGCATAAGGGACGGAACCATGAACACTGAAGCTTTCTTT	NA	NA	16	TRBV7-3	TRBJ1-1
CASTRTSGGQSYEQYF	TGTGCCAGCACTCGGACTAGCGGGGGGCAATCCTACGAGCAGTACTTC	NA	TRBD2	16	TRBV12-3/TRBV12-4	TRBJ2-7
CSVSVEGETQYF	TGCAGCGTTAGTGTTGAGGGAGAGACCCAGTACTTC	NA	NA	12	TRBV29-1	TRBJ2-5
CASSLGGQGGTQYF	TGTGCCAGCAGCTTAGGTGGACAGGGGGGTACGCAGTATTTT	NA	TRBD1	14	TRBV7-2	TRBJ2-3
CASRKTGSDGYTF	TGTGCCAGCAGGAAGACAGGGTCGGATGGCTACACCTTC	few	TRBD1	13	TRBV2	TRBJ1-2
CASSSPGTGIHEQFF	TGTGCCAGCAGTTCTCCCGGGACAGGGATTCATGAGCAGTTCTTC	NA	TRBD1	15	TRBV6-5	TRBJ2-1
CASSHDRGRETQYF	TGTGCCAGCAGCCATGACAGGGGCCGGGAGACCCAGTACTTC	few	TRBD1	14	TRBV7-9	TRBJ2-5
CASSSTVGDTQYF	TGTGCCAGTAGTAGCACCGTGGGAGATACGCAGTATTTT	NA	NA	13	TRBV19	TRBJ2-3
CASSGEGPTYEQYF	TGTGCCAGCAGCGGCGAAGGTCCTACCTACGAGCAGTACTTC	NA	NA	14	TRBV9	TRBJ2-7
CSARGTSNTGELFF	TGCAGTGCTAGGGGGACATCGAACACCGGGGAGCTGTTTTTT	few	NA	14	TRBV20-1	TRBJ2-2
CAISSTGSANYGYTF	TGTGCCATCAGTTCGACAGGATCGGCTAACTATGGCTACACCTTC	NA	NA	15	TRBV10-3	TRBJ1-2
CASSLRGVGAATTDTQYF	TGTGCCAGCAGTTTAAGGGGGGTAGGGGCCGCTACCACAGATACGCAGTATTTT	NA	NA	18	TRBV28	TRBJ2-3
CASSGTGPYYGYTF	TGTGCCAGCAGTGGAACAGGGCCCTACTATGGCTACACCTTC	few	NA	14	TRBV6-6	TRBJ1-2
CASSWNPNQPQHF	TGCGCCAGCAGCTGGAACCCGAATCAGCCCCAGCATTTT	few	NA	13	TRBV5-1	TRBJ1-5
CSARAPSAEKLFF	TGCAGTGCCCGGGCCCCATCAGCTGAAAAACTGTTTTTT	once	NA	13	TRBV20-1	TRBJ1-4
CASSPKVGVGAEAFF	TGTGCCAGCAGCCCAAAGGTAGGGGTTGGGGCTGAAGCTTTCTTT	few	NA	15	TRBV7-3	TRBJ1-1
CASSLTGGFYGYTF	TGTGCCAGCAGTTTGACAGGGGGCTTCTATGGCTACACCTTC	few	TRBD1	14	TRBV27	TRBJ1-2
CSASAHRADTDTQYF	TGCAGTGCTAGTGCCCACCGGGCGGATACAGATACGCAGTATTTT	NA	NA	15	TRBV20-1	TRBJ2-3
CASSYSAGTYEQYF	TGTGCCAGCAGTTACTCGGCGGGGACTTACGAGCAGTACTTC	once	NA	14	TRBV6-6	TRBJ2-7
CSIRDPYYRTQYF	TGCAGCATTCGGGACCCCTACTACCGAACGCAGTATTTT	few	NA	13	TRBV29-1	TRBJ2-3
CASSSRTFSSGANVLTF	TGTGCCAGCAGCTCCCGGACTTTTTCATCTGGGGCCAACGTCCTGACTTTC	NA	NA	17	TRBV5-6	TRBJ2-6
CASSRLGDEQFF	TGTGCCAGCAGCCGCCTTGGCGATGAGCAGTTCTTC	NA	NA	12	TRBV11-3	TRBJ2-1
CASSLHGQAVMNTEAFF	TGTGCCAGCAGCTTACACGGGCAGGCGGTGATGAACACTGAAGCTTTCTTT	NA	NA	17	TRBV7-2	TRBJ1-1
CSASTSPADTQYF	TGCAGTGCTTCGACTAGCCCAGCAGATACGCAGTATTTT	NA	TRBD2	13	TRBV20-1	TRBJ2-3
CASSLDRGHYTEAFF	TGTGCCAGCAGTTTGGACAGGGGGCACTACACTGAAGCTTTCTTT	few	TRBD1	15	TRBV7-8	TRBJ1-1